The entry that follows covers one TCR beta chain sequence. Being one base from a much bigger clone, this may be a read error. Other nucleotide sequences in the sample specify the same CDR3. Germline CDR1 reads SGHRS; CDR2 reads YFSETQ. The V end lost 3 bases, the J end lost 1 base, and 9 bases lay between the germline ends. This CDR3 contains 14 residues. This record comes from a study of blood T cell repertoires in COVID-19. The protocol was immunoSEQ multiplex PCR, while the TCRdb copy is restricted to in-frame clones and leaves out a portion. The sample lists roughly 230,000 clones; around 84% were seen once. The participants were between about 18 and 90 years old and came from under 25 US areas.

This chain connects TRBV5-1 to TRBJ2-3; D might be TRBD1 (5 bases). The receptor comes from a woman aged 45-65 years who had been exposed to COVID-19. Sequenced sample: PBMCs or T cells enriched from blood (not recorded which). This CDR3 is CASSSGQGTDTQYF. CDR3 coding DNA: TGCGCCAGCAGCTCCGGACAAGGCACAGATACGCAGTATTTT.